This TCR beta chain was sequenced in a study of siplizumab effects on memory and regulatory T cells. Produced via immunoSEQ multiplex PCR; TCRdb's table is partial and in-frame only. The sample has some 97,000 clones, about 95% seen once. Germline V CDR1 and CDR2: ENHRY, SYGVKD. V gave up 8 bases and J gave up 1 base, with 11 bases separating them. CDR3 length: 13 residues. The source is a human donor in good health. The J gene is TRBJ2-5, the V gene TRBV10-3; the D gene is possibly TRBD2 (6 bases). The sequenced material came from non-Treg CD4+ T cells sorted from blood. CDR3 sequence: CAIGGASQETQYF. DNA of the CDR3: TGTGCCATCGGAGGGGCTAGCCAAGAGACCCAGTACTTC.